The next 5 T cell receptor beta chains were all read from a single sample in a study of memory CD8 T cells in hepatitis C reinfection. Time point indicated: pre-reinfection, 55 to 20 weeks before reinfection detection. The sorted cells went straight to TCR sequencing with no prior in vitro expansion. Profiling relied on immunoSEQ multiplex PCR, and the TCRdb table lists in-frame clones only, not all of them. The data show about 50,000 clones, approximately 89% seen once. Sequencing input: naive CD8+ T cells sorted from blood. The source of these receptors is a man aged 18 to 30 with hepatitis C virus infection.

This chain connects TRBV7-9 to TRBJ2-2; 8 bases fit TRBD1. Germline loops: CDR1 SEHNR, CDR2 FQNEAQ (reference sequence). The CDR3 extends over 16 amino acids. Trimming cost V 2 bases and J 2 bases; bases outside gene matches: 4. The DNA of the CDR3 is TGTGCCAGCAGCTTATCCGGGACAGGCAACACCGGGGAGCTGTTTTTT. Amino acids: CASSLSGTGNTGELFF.

The V gene is TRBV7-3, the J gene TRBJ2-7, with D perhaps matching TRBD2 (6 bases). V was trimmed by 6 bases and J by 9 bases, leaving 18 bases between them. This CDR3 contains 13 residues. Per germline, CDR1 SGHTA and CDR2 FQGTGA. Written as DNA, the CDR3 is TGTGCCAGCAGTCCGATCGGGGGAGTGGGGCAGTACTTC. The encoded protein is CASSPIGGVGQYF.

This chain joins TRBV27 and TRBJ1-5; no definite D call. Germline CDR1 is MNHEY and CDR2 is SMNVEV (reference sequence). CDR3 length: 18 amino acids. V was pared by 2 bases and J by 0 bases, with 17 bases between. The chain's CDR3 is CASSLGVGEDYSNQPQHF. Written as DNA, the CDR3 is TGTGCCAGCAGTTTAGGCGTCGGAGAGGATTATAGCAATCAGCCCCAGCATTTT.

The chain links TRBV14 to TRBJ2-5, with 12 positions matching TRBD1. CDR3 length equals 16 residues. The germline gives CDR1 SGHDN, CDR2 FVKESK. Trimming at V came to 1 base and at J to 4 bases, leaving 4 bases not matched to a gene. The CDR3 DNA reads as TGTGCCAGCAGCCAAGGGGGACAGGGGGCTGGAGAGACCCAGTACTTC. Translating gives CASSQGGQGAGETQYF.

The chain recombines TRBV25-1 with TRBJ2-3; weak D call: TRBD1 (7 bases). Germline loops: CDR1 MGHDK, CDR2 SYGVNS. The CDR3 sequence is 14 residues long. Trimming took off 5 bases at V and 4 bases at J, with 13 bases between the two ends. Written as DNA, the CDR3 is TGTGCCAGCAGTTTTCAGGGGGGTGCAGATACGCAGTATTTT. It translates to CASSFQGGADTQYF.